Below are 6 T cell receptor beta chains sequenced from a single sample in a study of T cell responses to AZD1222 COVID-19 vaccine. Clones were sequenced by immunoSEQ multiplex PCR, and TCRdb holds only the in-frame ones, with some missing. The repertoire holds just over 150,000 clones, with 75% to 90% as singletons. The sequences come from peripheral blood, collected 28 days after the second AZD1222 dose. These receptors were obtained from an adult who received the AZD1222 COVID-19 vaccine.

V is TRBV19 and J is TRBJ2-3, with D tentatively TRBD1 (6 bases). The CDR3 totals 15 residues. Between the trimmed V and J ends, which lost 5 bases and 0 bases, there was a span of 12 bases. Germline CDR1 reads LNHDA; CDR2 reads SQIVND (reference sequence). This chain's CDR3 is CASSRAGASTDTQYF. CDR3 coding DNA: TGTGCCAGTAGTCGGGCAGGGGCTAGCACAGATACGCAGTATTTT.

The J gene is TRBJ2-5, the V gene TRBV7-9; D unresolved. Trimming shortened V by 5 bases and J by 2 bases, and 9 bases separated the two germline ends. The CDR3 extends over 13 amino acids. CDR1 SEHNR and CDR2 FQNEAQ come from the germline V gene (reference sequence). The CDR3 here is CASSQARQETQYF. Here the CDR3 DNA reads TGTGCCAGCAGCCAAGCGAGGCAAGAGACCCAGTACTTC. The whole variable domain, filled in from reference TRBV7-9 and TRBJ2-5, reads DTGVSQNPRHKITKRGQNVTFRCDPISEHNRLYWYRQTLGQGPEFLTYFQNEAQLEKSRLLSDRFSAERPKGSFSTLEIQRTEQGDSAMYLCASSQARQETQYFGPGTRLLVL.

This clone came up a few times. Additional DNA sequences in this sample encode the identical CDR3. The chain uses TRBV15 and TRBJ1-1; D is uncertain. The CDR3 contains 14 residues. The V gene's germline CDR1 is LNHNV and CDR2 YYDKDF (reference sequence). The V and J ends lost 0 bases and 5 bases respectively, with 10 bases between them. Here the CDR3 DNA reads TGTGCCACCAGCAGAGACTTAAGGGTTACTGAAGCTTTCTTT. As protein: CATSRDLRVTEAFF.

This clone was detected a few times. The V call is TRBV4-1, the J call TRBJ2-7; a possible D gene is TRBD2 (8 bases). V was pared by 3 bases and J by 5 bases, with 17 bases between. Germline CDR1 MGHRA, CDR2 YSYEKL. CDR3 length equals 15 residues. DNA of the CDR3: TGCGCCAGCAGCCACCCCGGGAGGGGGCGGGACGAGCAGTACTTC. Residues: CASSHPGRGRDEQYF.

The V call is TRBV19, the J call TRBJ1-2, with D perhaps TRBD1 (6 bases). The germline V gene encodes CDR1 LNHDA and CDR2 SQIVND (reference sequence). V was clipped by 2 bases and J by 0 bases, with 13 bases between them. The CDR3 covers 16 residues. The CDR3 nucleotides are TGTGCCAGTAGTATACTCCGGGACACCACTAACTATGGCTACACCTTC. It yields the protein CASSILRDTTNYGYTF.

V gene TRBV10-3 combines with J gene TRBJ1-6; tentative D call: TRBD1 (5 bases). V was pared by 7 bases and J by 6 bases, with 10 bases between. The germline V gene encodes CDR1 ENHRY and CDR2 SYGVKD. The CDR3 length is 13 residues. CDR3 in amino acids: CAITPGLNSPLHF. CDR3 coding DNA: TGTGCCATCACCCCGGGACTTAATTCACCCCTCCACTTT.